The T cell receptor beta chain under discussion was sequenced for a study of blood T cell repertoires in COVID-19. Whole-study context: Samples of COVID-19 (acute and convalescent) were obtained from the United States, Italy and Spain. PBMCs, B-cell-depleted T cells, or T cells were the source of the cDNA or gDNA that made up the material.

Deletions cut 2 bases from V and 5 bases from J, with 9 bases between. This CDR3 spans 12 amino acids. The V gene's germline CDR1 is GTSNPN and CDR2 SVGIG (reference sequence). Source study methods: Amplifying reference gene primers gave estimates of nucleated cell counts. The data were produced by immunoSEQ multiplex PCR, yet TCRdb's version contains in-frame clones alone and is incomplete. V, J and clone size are those of that table, while D and trimming were read from the DNA. Of about 39,000 clones detected, roughly 92% appear once; the ten largest clones hold around 2%. The sequenced sample consisted of peripheral blood. The chain recombines TRBV30 with TRBJ2-5; no clear D. This TCR derives from a man aged 50 or older with active COVID-19. CDR3: CAWSPSVETQYF. CDR3 nucleotides: TGTGCCTGGAGTCCTTCTGTTGAGACCCAGTACTTC.